This TCR beta chain was sequenced during a study of cytomegalovirus exposure and HLA in healthy donors. For the study at large: There were about 85 million unique TCRs (from HLA-typed donors) in an early data release.

Trimming removed 7 bases from V and 0 bases from J, with 8 bases in between. CDR3 size: 13 residues. Germline lookup yields CDR1 SGHNT and CDR2 YENEEA. In the PCR, 60 Vbeta and 13 Jbeta primers were used. Generated by immunoSEQ multiplex PCR, the TCRdb table keeps only in-frame clones and is missing some. The sample holds about 59,000 clones, 70% to 85% seen once. The sample comprised PBMCs. The gene calls are TRBV11-3 and TRBJ2-3, with no clear D. The TCR originated in a man between 35 and 55 years old in good health and CMV-seronegative. The CDR3 region is CASTFRSTDTQYF. CDR3 DNA sequence: TGTGCCAGCACCTTCAGAAGCACAGATACGCAGTATTTT.